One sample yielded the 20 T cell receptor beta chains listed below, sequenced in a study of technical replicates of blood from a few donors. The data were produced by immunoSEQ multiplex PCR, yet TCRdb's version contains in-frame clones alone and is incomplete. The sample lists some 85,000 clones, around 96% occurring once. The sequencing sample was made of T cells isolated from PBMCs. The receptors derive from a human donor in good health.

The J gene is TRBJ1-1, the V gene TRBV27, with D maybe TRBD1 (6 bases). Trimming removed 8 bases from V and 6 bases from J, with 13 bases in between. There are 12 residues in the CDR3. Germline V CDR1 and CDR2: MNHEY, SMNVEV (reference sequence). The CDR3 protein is CASEGEGAEAFF. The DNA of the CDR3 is TGTGCCAGCGAGGGCGAGGGGGCTGAAGCTTTCTTT.

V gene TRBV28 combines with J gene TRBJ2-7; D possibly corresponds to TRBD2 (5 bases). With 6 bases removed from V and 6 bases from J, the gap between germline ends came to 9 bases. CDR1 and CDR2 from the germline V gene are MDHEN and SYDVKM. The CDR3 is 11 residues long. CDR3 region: CASSSGGEQYF. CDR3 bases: TGTGCCAGCAGCTCCGGAGGCGAGCAGTACTTC.

The DNA for the CDR3 is TGTGCCAGCAGTTACCCGGGAGGGATCGGGACAGATACGCAGTATTTT. It is translated as CASSYPGGIGTDTQYF. The chain combines TRBV6-6 with TRBJ2-3; 8 bases are a match to TRBD2. The CDR3 spans 16 residues. V lost 2 bases and J lost 3; bases outside the gene matches: 7. CDR1 MNHNY and CDR2 SVGAGI come from the germline V gene (reference sequence).

In DNA form, the CDR3 reads TGTGCCAGCAGCCCCTTCCTCGACAACCTCGAGCAGTACTTC. It encodes CASSPFLDNLEQYF. This sequence joins TRBV11-2 and TRBJ2-7, with D uncertain. From germline, CDR1 is SGHAT and CDR2 FQNNGV. The CDR3 has 14 amino acids. V shed 5 bases and J shed 6 bases, with 17 bases lying between them.

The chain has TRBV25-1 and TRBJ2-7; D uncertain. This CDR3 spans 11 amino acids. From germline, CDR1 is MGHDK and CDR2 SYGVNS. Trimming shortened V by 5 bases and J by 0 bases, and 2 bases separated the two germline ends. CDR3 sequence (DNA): TGTGCCAGCAGTTACTCCTACGAGCAGTACTTC. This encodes CASSYSYEQYF.

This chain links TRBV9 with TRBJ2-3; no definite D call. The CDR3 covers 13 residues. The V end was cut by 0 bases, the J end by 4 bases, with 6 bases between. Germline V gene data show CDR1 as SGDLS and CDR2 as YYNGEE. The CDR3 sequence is CASSVGYPDTQYF. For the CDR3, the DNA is TGTGCCAGCAGCGTAGGTTATCCAGATACGCAGTATTTT.

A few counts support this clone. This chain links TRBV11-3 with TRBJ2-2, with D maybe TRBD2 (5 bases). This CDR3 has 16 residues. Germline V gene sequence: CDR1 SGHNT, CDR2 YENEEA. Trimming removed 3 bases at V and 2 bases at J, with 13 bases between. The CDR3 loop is CASSFWGEGNTGELFF. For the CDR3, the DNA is TGTGCCAGCAGCTTTTGGGGAGAGGGTAACACCGGGGAGCTGTTTTTT.

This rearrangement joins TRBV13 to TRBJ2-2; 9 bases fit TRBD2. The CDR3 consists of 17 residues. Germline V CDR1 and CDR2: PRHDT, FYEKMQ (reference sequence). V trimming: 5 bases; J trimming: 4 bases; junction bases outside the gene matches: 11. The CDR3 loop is CASSVSGGRVGTGELFF. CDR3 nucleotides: TGTGCCAGCAGCGTCAGCGGCGGGAGGGTTGGCACCGGGGAGCTGTTTTTT.

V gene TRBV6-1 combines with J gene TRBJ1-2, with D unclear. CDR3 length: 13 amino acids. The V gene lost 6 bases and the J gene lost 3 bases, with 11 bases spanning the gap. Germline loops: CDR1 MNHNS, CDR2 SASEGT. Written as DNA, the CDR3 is TGTGCCAGCAGGACACAGATCCACTATGGCTACACCTTC. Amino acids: CASRTQIHYGYTF.

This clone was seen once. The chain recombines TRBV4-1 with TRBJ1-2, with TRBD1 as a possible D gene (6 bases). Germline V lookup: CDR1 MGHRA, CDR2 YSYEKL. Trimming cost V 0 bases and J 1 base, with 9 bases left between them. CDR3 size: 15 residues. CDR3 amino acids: CASSQEWTDNYGYTF. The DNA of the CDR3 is TGCGCCAGCAGCCAAGAATGGACAGATAACTATGGCTACACCTTC.

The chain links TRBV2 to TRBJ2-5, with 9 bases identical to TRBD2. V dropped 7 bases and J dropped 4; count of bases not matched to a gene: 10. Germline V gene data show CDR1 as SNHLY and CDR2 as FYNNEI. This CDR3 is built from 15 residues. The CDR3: CASTGAGGPGETQYF. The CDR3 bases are TGTGCCAGCACCGGTGCGGGAGGGCCAGGAGAGACCCAGTACTTC.

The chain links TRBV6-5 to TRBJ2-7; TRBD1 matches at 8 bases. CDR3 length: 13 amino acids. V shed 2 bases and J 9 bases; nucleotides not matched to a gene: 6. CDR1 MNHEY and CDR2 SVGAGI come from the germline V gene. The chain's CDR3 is CASSYADRVRQYF. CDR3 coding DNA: TGTGCCAGCAGTTACGCGGACAGGGTGCGGCAGTACTTC.

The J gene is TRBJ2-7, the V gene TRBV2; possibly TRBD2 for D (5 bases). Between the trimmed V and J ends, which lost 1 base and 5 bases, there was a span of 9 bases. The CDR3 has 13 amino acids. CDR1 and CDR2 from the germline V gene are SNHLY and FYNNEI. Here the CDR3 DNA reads TGTGCCAGCAGTGAAGGGGCGGGTAACGAGCAGTACTTC. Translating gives CASSEGAGNEQYF.

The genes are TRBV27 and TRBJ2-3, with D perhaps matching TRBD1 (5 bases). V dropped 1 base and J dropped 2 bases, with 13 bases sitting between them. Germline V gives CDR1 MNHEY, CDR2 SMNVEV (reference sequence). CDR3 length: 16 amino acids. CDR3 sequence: CASSLWVPGNTDTQYF. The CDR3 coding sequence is TGTGCCAGCAGTTTATGGGTCCCAGGGAACACAGATACGCAGTATTTT.

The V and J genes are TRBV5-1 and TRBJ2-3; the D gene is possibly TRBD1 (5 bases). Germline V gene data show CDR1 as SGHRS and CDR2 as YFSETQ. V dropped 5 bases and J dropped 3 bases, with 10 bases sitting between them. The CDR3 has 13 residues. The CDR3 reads CASRVRGTDTQYF. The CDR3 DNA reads TGCGCCAGCAGGGTTAGGGGTACAGATACGCAGTATTTT.

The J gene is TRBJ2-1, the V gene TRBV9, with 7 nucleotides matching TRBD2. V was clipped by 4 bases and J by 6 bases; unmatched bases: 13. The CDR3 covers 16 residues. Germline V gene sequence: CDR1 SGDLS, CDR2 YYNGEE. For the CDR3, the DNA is TGTGCCAGCAGCCCCACCCTATTTCGGGGGGTCAATGAGCAGTTCTTC. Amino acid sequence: CASSPTLFRGVNEQFF.

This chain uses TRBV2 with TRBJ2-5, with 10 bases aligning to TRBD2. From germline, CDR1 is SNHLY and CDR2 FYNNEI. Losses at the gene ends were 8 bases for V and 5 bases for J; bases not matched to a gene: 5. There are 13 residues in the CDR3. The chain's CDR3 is CASWASGSETQYF. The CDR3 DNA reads TGTGCCAGCTGGGCTAGCGGGAGCGAGACCCAGTACTTC.

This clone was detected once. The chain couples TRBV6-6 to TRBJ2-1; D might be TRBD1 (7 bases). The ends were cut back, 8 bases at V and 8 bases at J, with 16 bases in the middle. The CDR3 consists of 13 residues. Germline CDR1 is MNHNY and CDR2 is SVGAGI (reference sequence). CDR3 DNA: TGTGCCAGCGGAGGGGGCCACGGTTATGAGCAGTTCTTC. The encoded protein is CASGGGHGYEQFF.

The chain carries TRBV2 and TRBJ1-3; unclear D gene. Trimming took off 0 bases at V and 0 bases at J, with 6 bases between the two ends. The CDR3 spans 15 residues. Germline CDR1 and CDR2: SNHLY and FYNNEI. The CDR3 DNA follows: TGTGCCAGCAGTGAAGCGGAGCTCTCTGGAAACACCATATATTTT. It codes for CASSEAELSGNTIYF.

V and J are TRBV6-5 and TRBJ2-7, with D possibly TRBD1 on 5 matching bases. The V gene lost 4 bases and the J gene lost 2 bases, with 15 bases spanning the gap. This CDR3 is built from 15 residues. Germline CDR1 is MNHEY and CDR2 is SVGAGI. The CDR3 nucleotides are TGTGCCAGCAGTTTCAACAGGAATTCCCCCTACGAGCAGTACTTC. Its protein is CASSFNRNSPYEQYF.